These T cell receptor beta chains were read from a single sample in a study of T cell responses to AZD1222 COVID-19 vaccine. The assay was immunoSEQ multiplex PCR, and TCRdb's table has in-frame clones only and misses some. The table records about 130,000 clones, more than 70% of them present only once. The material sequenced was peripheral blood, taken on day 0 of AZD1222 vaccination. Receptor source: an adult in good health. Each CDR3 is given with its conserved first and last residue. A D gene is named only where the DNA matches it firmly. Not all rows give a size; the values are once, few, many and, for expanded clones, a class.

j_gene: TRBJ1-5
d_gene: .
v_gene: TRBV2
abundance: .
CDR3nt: TGTGCCAGCAGTGAGGGGGGCCGGAGGCGCAATCAGCCCCAGCATTTT
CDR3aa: CASSEGGRRRNQPQHF

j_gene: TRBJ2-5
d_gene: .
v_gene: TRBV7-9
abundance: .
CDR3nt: TGTGCCAGCTCAGCAAACCAAGAGACCCAGTACTTC
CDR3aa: CASSANQETQYF

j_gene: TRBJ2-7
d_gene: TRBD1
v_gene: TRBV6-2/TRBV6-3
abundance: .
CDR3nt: TGTGCCAGCAGTCGACAGGGTTCCTACGAGCAGTACTTC
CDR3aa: CASSRQGSYEQYF

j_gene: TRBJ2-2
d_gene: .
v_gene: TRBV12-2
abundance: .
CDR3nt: TGTGCAAGTCGCTTAGCGGGGCAGGGGGTGACCGGGGAGCTGTTTTTT
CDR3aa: CASRLAGQGVTGELFF

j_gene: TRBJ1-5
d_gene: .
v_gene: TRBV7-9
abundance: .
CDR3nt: TGTGCCAGCAGCCCCTCAGGGAATTTGGGCAATCAGCCCCAGCATTTT
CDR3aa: CASSPSGNLGNQPQHF

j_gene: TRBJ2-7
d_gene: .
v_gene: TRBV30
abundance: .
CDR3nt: TGTGCCTGGAGTTGGGGACCATACGAGCAGTACTTC
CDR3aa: CAWSWGPYEQYF

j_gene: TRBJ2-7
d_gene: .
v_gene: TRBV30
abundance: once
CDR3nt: TGTGCCTGGAGTCTTAGCGGCCAACGGGGGCAGTACTTC
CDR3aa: CAWSLSGQRGQYF

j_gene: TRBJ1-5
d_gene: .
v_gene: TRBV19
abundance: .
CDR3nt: TGTGCCAGCCAAGATCGGGTAAATCAGCCCCAGCATTTT
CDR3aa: CASQDRVNQPQHF

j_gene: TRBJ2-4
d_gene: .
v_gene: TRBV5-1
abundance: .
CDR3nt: TGCGCCAGCAGCTCACCCGGGCCCCGTGGTGGCATTCAGTACTTC
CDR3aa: CASSSPGPRGGIQYF

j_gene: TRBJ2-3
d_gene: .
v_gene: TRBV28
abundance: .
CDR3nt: TGTGCCAGCAGTTTACGGGGGGCGATCACAGATACGCAGTATTTT
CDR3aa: CASSLRGAITDTQYF

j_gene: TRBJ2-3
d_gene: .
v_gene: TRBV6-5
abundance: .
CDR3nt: TGTGCCAGCATCAGCCCGACAGATACGCAGTATTTT
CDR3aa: CASISPTDTQYF

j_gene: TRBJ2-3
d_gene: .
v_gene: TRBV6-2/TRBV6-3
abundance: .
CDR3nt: TGTGCCAGCAGTTACGGGGGGGCCGTCACAGATACGCAGTATTTT
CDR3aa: CASSYGGAVTDTQYF

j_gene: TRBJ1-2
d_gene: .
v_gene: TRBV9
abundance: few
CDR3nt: TGTGCCAGCAGCGTAGGGGCAGGAAATTATGGCTACACCTTC
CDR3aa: CASSVGAGNYGYTF

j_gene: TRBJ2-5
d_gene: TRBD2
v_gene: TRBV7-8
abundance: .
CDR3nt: TGTGCCAGCAGTCGGACTAGCGGGACCCAAGAGACCCAGTACTTC
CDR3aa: CASSRTSGTQETQYF

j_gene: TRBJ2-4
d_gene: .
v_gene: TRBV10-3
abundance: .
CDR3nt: TGTGCCATCAGTGAGTCCGGGATGGGAGTTCAGTACTTC
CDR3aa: CAISESGMGVQYF

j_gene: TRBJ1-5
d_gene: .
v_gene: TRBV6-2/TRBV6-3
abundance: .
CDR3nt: TGTGCCAGCAGTTACCAACATCAGCCCCAGCATTTT
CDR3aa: CASSYQHQPQHF

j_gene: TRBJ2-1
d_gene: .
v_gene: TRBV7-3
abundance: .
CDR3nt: TGTGCCAGCAGCCCGGGCTCCGGCTCCTACAATGAGCAGTTCTTC
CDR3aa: CASSPGSGSYNEQFF

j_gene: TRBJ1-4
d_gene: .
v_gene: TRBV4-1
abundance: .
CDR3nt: TGCGCCAGCAGCCCCCCGCCCATGGTCGGCGAAAAACTGTTTTTT
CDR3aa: CASSPPPMVGEKLFF

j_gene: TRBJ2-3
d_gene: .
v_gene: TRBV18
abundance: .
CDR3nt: TGTGCCAGCTCACCAGAGGTTCGGAGGGTTCTAGGAGATACGCAGTATTTT
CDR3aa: CASSPEVRRVLGDTQYF

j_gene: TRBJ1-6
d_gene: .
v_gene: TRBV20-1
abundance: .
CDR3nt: TGCAGTGCTAGTGCAGGGACGTCCGGAAATTCACCCCTCCACTTT
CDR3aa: CSASAGTSGNSPLHF

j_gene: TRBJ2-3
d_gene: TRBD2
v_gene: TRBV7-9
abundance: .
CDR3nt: TGTGCCAGCAGCTTGCTTAGCGGGAGTTCCCACCGAAGCACAGATACGCAGTATTTT
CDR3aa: CASSLLSGSSHRSTDTQYF

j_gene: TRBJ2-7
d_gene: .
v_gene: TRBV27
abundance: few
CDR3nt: TGTGCCAGCAGTTTTAAGGGGCTCGGGACCTACGAGCAGTACTTC
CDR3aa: CASSFKGLGTYEQYF

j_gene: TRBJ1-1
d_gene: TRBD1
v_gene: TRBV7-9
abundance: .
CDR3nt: TGTGCCAGCAGCTTAGGCCCGGACAGGGTTTTCTTT
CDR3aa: CASSLGPDRVFF

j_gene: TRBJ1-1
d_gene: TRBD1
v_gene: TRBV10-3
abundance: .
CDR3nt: TGTGCCATCAGCCCGGGACAGGGAGGGTACACTGAAGCTTTCTTT
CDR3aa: CAISPGQGGYTEAFF

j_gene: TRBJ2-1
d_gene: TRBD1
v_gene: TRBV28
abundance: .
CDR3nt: TGTGCCAGCAGTTCCTTCCGTCGATGGACAGGGGGTAACAATGAGCAGTTCTTC
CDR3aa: CASSSFRRWTGGNNEQFF

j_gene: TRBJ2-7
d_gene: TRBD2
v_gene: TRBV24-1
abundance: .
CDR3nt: TGTGCCACCAGTCAGCGGGAGCGGGTTTCCTACGAGCAGTACTTC
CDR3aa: CATSQRERVSYEQYF

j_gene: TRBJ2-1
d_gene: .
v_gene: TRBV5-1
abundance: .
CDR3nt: TGCGCCAGCAGCTTGGGGTGGGGCGGGACCGACTACAATGAGCAGTTCTTC
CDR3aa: CASSLGWGGTDYNEQFF

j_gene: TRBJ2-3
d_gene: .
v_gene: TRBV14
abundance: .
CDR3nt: TGTGCCAGCAGCCCGCGCCGGGCGGATACGCAGTATTTT
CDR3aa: CASSPRRADTQYF

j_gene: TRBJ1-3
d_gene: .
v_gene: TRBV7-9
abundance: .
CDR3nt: TGTGCCAGCAGCCCCCCCAGGGGTTTTGCTGGAAACACCATATATTTT
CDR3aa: CASSPPRGFAGNTIYF

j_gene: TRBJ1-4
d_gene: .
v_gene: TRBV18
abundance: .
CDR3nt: TGTGCCAGCTCACCGGACCGGGCAACTAATGAAAAACTGTTTTTT
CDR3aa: CASSPDRATNEKLFF

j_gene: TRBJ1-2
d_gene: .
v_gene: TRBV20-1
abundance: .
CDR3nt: TGCAGTGCTAGGGGAGACTATGGCTACACCTTC
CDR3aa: CSARGDYGYTF

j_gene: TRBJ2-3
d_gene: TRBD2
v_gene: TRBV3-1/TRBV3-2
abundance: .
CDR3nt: TGTGCCAGCAGCCACGAAGAAGAGTCGGGGGGAAGCACAGATACGCAGTATTTT
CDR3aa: CASSHEEESGGSTDTQYF

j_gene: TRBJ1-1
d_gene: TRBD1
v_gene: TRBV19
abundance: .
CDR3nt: TGTGCCAGTAGTATACAGGGACAGGGGAACACTGAAGCTTTCTTT
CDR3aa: CASSIQGQGNTEAFF

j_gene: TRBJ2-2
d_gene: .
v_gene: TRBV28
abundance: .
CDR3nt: TGTGCCAGCAGTACCACTGGGGGGCTGTTCACCGGGGAGCTGTTTTTT
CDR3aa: CASSTTGGLFTGELFF

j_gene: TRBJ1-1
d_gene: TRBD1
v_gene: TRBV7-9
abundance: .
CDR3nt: TGTGCCAGCAGCAAGACAGGGAATGAAGCTTTCTTT
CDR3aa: CASSKTGNEAFF